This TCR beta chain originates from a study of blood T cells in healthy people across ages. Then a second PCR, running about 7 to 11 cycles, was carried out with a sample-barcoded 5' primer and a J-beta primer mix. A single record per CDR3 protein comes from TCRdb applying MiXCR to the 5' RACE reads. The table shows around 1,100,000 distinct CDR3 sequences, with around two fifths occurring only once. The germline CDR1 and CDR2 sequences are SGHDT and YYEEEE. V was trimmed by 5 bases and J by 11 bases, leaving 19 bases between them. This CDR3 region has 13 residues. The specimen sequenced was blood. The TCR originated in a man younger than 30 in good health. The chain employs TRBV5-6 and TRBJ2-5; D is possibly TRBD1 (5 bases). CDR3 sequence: CASSSGAGNEQYF. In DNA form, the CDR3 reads TGTGCCAGCAGTAGTGGGGCCGGCAATGAGCAGTACTTC.